At least ten counts were recorded for the clone carrying this T cell receptor (beta chain). The time point is: pre-sensitization, week 0. Sample treatment: therapeutic diphenylcyclopropenone sensitization with weekly scalp DPC. Germline V CDR1 and CDR2: MNHEY, SVGEGT. The length of the CDR3 is 17 residues. V shed 2 bases and J shed 5 bases, with 21 bases lying between them. These data belong to a study of human T cells and chemical hapten exposure. TCRdb re-analysed the RACE reads in MiXCR, keeping a single row per CDR3 protein. The sample yields 300,000 to 450,000 distinct CDR3 sequences, 4.5% to 5.5% seen once.

The clonotype was recovered from a woman between 50 and 59 years old with alopecia areata. Some clones in this sample may be carry-over from other donors' samples. The material sequenced was whole blood, taken in connection with sensitization to the hapten diphenylcyclopropenone (DPC). The J gene is TRBJ2-5, the V gene TRBV6-2 or TRBV6-3; no definite D call. This chain's CDR3 is CASSYPIVLSTRETQYF. Written as DNA, the CDR3 is TGTGCCAGCAGTTACCCCATAGTTTTGTCGACCCGGGAGACCCAGTACTTC.